These T cell receptor beta chains were read from a single sample in a study of beta chain features in type 1 diabetes. Generated by immunoSEQ multiplex PCR, the TCRdb table keeps only in-frame clones and is missing some. The sample records some 220,000 clones, about a tenth being singletons. Sequencing was carried out using central memory CD4+ T cells from blood. These receptors came from a man younger than 30 in good health. CDR3s include the opening cysteine and the closing phenylalanine or tryptophan.

TRBV7-2	TRBJ2-1	15	CASSPQGRSYNEQFF
TRBV7-2	TRBJ2-3	13	CASSQDRGDTQYF
TRBV9	TRBJ2-1	13	CASSVADVTEQFF
TRBV2	TRBJ2-5	14	CASSPPGQRETQYF
TRBV7-2	TRBJ2-5	13	CASSSSLEETQYF
TRBV10-3	TRBJ1-1	14	CAISVGQANTEAFF
TRBV7-3	TRBJ2-3	14	CASSQGSGSDTQYF
TRBV2	TRBJ1-1	15	CASSEAGERSTEAFF
TRBV27	TRBJ2-3	16	CASSPRTSGRVDTQYF
TRBV9	TRBJ2-7	14	CASSANDRDYEQYF
TRBV6-1	TRBJ2-1	14	CASSAAVSYNEQFF
TRBV7-2	TRBJ2-7	14	CASSTGTGYYEQYF
TRBV29-1	TRBJ2-7	15	CSVVWEAGPSYEQYF
TRBV5-4	TRBJ2-5	14	CASSSGGNAETQYF
TRBV5-1	TRBJ2-1	15	CASSMDMSSYNEQFF
TRBV7-2	TRBJ2-3	16	CASSAGLAGSSDTQYF
TRBV28	TRBJ2-7	13	CASSAYMVGEQYF
TRBV9	TRBJ2-3	16	CASSDLPGQVRDTQYF
TRBV7-2	TRBJ2-2	16	CASSSPLARNTGELFF
TRBV7-2	TRBJ2-1	16	CASSQPPKAGYNEQFF
TRBV18	TRBJ2-1	15	CASSPTRSSYNEQFF
TRBV6-5	TRBJ2-4	13	CASSQGPENIQYF
TRBV2	TRBJ1-5	15	CASSKELRSNQPQHF
TRBV7-2	TRBJ2-3	16	CASSLVAFYSTDTQYF
TRBV4-3	TRBJ2-7	16	CASSPGEADSGGEQYF
TRBV5-1	TRBJ2-7	15	CASSLESGTYDEQYF
TRBV14	TRBJ2-3	16	CASSLTRRSTTDTQYF
TRBV14	TRBJ2-7	14	CASSPLRGAYEQYF
TRBV19	TRBJ2-6	18	CASSIRRVAGSGANVLTF
TRBV5-1	TRBJ2-1	15	CASSTTSGTYNEQFF
TRBV5-1	TRBJ2-1	14	CASSPRTSSTEQFF
TRBV9	TRBJ1-1	15	CASSALDRANTEAFF
TRBV6-6	TRBJ2-3	15	CASSGLAVNTDTQYF
TRBV7-9	TRBJ1-2	16	CASSTLMGQGNYGYTF
TRBV29-1	TRBJ1-1	15	CSVDGEWGSNTEAFF
TRBV6-6	TRBJ2-7	16	CASSSRDSTRWYEQYF
TRBV4-2	TRBJ2-5	14	CASSLGLGGETQYF
TRBV6-6	TRBJ1-2	13	CASSYTGNYGYTF
TRBV13	TRBJ1-1	13	CASSLVRDGEAFF
TRBV13	TRBJ1-2	13	CASSHGQGVGYTF
TRBV15	TRBJ2-5	16	CATSRGSAAYQETQYF